This T cell receptor (beta chain) was obtained from a study of CD8 T cells in ankylosing spondylitis (dated by TCRdb to the late 2010s). The study in broad terms: T cell receptor beta repertoires were profiled in healthy donors and ankylosing spondylitis patients so that disease-linked TCR variants could be found. Peripheral blood was sampled, and synovial fluid was also collected from ankylosing spondylitis patients. The full study cohort comprised 25 ankylosing spondylitis patients and 85 to 120 healthy donors.

Ten or more counts support this clonotype. The target of this receptor is not known. Base quality data are lacking; no much larger clone is found one base away. V is cut back by 6 bases and J by 1 base, with 4 bases in the junction unmatched. Reading from cysteine to phenylalanine, the CDR3 counts 13 amino acids. Only the CDR3 DNA is retained, 39 bases long and in frame from the first base. CDR1 and CDR2, per the germline V gene (reference sequence), are DFQATT and SNEGSKA. Results and caveats for the whole study, not just this receptor: Some motif variants had previously been reported in the synovial fluid and blood of reactive arthritis patients, which suggests shared mechanisms of disease initiation. A TCR beta motif made up of seven or eight highly homologous amino acid variants appeared to be characteristic of blood from ankylosing spondylitis patients. According to the report, matched synovial fluid samples from ankylosing spondylitis patients were significantly enriched for the disease-linked clones. The disease-linked clones had a CD8+ phenotype and were found at relatively low frequencies in peripheral blood.

Sequencing relied on an Illumina HiSeq 2500. TCR beta libraries were prepared by quantitative 5'-RACE with molecular barcodes. As for the original processing: To identify disease-linked TCR variants, a new computational method was used, one built on a probabilistic model of VDJ rearrangement. TCRdb itself trimmed the public reads at Q25 with fastp, ran MiXCR and retained productive beta chains. Rows merge per CDR3 protein into single entries with the most common DNA and genes. The V and J calls and clone size are TCRdb's, not the authors'. Counted in this sample were more than 100,000 distinct CDR3 sequences; about 10% of them appeared once. Approximately 4% of the sample rests with the top ten.

In this chain, TRBV20-1 is recombined with TRBJ1-1, and 8 junction bases match TRBD1. Sequencing used blood, either unsorted or a sorted T cell fraction (not recorded which). This sequence was found in a female donor with ankylosing spondylitis or in good health (not recorded which). The CDR3 reads CSARTGPNTEAFF. The DNA reads TGCAGTGCCCGGACAGGGCCGAACACTGAAGCTTTCTTT.